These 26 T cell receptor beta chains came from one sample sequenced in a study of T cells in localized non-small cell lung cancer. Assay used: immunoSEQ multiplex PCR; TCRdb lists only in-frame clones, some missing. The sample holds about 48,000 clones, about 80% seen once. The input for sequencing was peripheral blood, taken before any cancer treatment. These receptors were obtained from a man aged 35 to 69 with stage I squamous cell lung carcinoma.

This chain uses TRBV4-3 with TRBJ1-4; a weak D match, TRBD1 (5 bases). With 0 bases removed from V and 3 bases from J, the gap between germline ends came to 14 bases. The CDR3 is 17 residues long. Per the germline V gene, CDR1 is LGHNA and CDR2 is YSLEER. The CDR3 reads CASSQDLVGEANEKLFF. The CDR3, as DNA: TGCGCCAGCAGCCAAGATCTGGTGGGGGAGGCTAATGAAAAACTGTTTTTT.

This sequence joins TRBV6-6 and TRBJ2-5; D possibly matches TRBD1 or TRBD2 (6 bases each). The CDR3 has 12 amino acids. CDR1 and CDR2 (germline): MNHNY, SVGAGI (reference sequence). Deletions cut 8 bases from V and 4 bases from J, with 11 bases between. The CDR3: CASDGGGETQYF. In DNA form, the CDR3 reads TGTGCCAGCGACGGGGGCGGAGAGACCCAGTACTTC.

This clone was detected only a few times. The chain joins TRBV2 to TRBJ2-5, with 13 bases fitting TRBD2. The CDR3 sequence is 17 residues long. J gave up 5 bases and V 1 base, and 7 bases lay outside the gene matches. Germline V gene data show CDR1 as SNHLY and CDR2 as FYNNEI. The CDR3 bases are TGTGCCAGCAGTGAAGTACTAGCGGGGGGGTCGAGTGAGACCCAGTACTTC. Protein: CASSEVLAGGSSETQYF.

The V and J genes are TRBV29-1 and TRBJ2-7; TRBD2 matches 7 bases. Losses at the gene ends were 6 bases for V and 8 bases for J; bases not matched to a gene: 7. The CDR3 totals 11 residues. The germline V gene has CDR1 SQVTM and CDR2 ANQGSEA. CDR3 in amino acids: CSVREEAKQYF. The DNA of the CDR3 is TGCAGCGTCCGGGAGGAGGCCAAGCAGTACTTC.

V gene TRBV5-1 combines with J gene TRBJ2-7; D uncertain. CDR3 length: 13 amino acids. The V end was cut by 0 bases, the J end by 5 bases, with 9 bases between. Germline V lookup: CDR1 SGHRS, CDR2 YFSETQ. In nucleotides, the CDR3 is TGCGCCAGCAGCTTGGACACCATCGACGAGCAGTACTTC. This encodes CASSLDTIDEQYF.

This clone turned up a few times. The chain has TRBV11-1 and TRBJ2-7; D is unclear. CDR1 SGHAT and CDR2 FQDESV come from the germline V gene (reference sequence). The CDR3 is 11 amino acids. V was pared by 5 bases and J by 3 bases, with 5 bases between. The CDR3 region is CASSPGYEQYF. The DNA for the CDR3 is TGTGCCAGCAGCCCCGGCTACGAGCAGTACTTC.

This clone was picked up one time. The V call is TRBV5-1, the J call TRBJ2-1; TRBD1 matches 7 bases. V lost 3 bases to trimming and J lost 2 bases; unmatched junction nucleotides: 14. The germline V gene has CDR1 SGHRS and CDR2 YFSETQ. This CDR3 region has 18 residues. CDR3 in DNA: TGCGCCAGCAGCTGGCTCGTTGGGGCGACAGGGCCCTACAATGAGCAGTTCTTC. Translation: CASSWLVGATGPYNEQFF.

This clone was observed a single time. CDR3 in DNA: TGTGCCAGCAGTCCCGGACAGGGGGAGAAAGCTTTCTTT. Its translation is CASSPGQGEKAFF. The rearrangement uses TRBV28 and TRBJ1-1, with 10 bases fitting TRBD1. The ends lost 5 bases at V and 9 bases at J; junction bases unmatched: 6. The CDR3 covers 13 residues. Germline V gives CDR1 MDHEN, CDR2 SYDVKM.

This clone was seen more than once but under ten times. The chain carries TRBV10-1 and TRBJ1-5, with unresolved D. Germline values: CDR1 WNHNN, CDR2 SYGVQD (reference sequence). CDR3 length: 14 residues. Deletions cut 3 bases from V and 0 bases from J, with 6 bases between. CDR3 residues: CASSDGYSNQPQHF. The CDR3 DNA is TGCGCCAGCAGTGACGGCTATAGCAATCAGCCCCAGCATTTT.

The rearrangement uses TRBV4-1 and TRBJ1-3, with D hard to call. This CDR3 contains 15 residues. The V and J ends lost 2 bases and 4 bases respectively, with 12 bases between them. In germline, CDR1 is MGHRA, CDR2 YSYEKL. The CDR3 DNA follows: TGCGCCAGCAGCCAAAGGTCGGTTTTCGGAAACACCATATATTTT. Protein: CASSQRSVFGNTIYF.

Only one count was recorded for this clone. The CDR3 sequence is CASSYSRGNTEAFF. CDR3 nucleotides: TGTGCCAGCAGTTACTCCAGGGGGAACACTGAAGCTTTCTTT. The chain links TRBV6-5 to TRBJ1-1, with a tentative D call TRBD1 (6 bases). In germline, CDR1 is MNHEY, CDR2 SVGAGI. Trimming removed 0 bases from V and 1 base from J, with 6 bases in between. This CDR3 comprises 14 residues.

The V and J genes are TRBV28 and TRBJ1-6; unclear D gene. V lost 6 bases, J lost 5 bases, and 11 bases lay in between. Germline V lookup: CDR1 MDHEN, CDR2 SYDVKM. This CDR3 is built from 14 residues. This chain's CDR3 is CASSWISNNSPLHF. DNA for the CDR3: TGTGCCAGCAGCTGGATTAGCAATAATTCACCCCTCCACTTT. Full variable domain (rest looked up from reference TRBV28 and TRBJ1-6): DVKVTQSSRYLVKRTGEKVFLECVQDMDHENMFWYRQDPGLGLRLIYFSYDVKMKEKGDIPEGYSVSREKKERFSLILESASTNQTSMYLCASSWISNNSPLHFGNGTRLTVT.

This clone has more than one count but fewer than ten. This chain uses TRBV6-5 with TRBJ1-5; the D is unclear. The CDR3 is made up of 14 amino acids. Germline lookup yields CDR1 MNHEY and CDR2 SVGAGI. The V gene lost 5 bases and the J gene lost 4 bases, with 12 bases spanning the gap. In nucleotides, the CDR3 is TGTGCCAGCAGTCCAATACTAACTAATCAGCCCCAGCATTTT. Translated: CASSPILTNQPQHF.

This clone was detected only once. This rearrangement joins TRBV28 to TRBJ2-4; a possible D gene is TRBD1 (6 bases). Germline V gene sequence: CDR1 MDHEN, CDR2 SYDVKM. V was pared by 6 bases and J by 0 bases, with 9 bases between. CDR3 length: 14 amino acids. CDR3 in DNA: TGTGCCAGCAGCGAGGGGGTAGCCAAAAACATTCAGTACTTC. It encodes CASSEGVAKNIQYF.

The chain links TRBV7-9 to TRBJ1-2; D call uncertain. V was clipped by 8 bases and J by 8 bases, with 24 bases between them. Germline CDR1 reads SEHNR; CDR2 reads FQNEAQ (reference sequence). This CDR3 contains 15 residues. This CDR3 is CASSRAGVLAEGYTF. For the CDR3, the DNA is TGTGCCAGCTCACGAGCCGGGGTTCTCGCGGAAGGCTACACCTTC.

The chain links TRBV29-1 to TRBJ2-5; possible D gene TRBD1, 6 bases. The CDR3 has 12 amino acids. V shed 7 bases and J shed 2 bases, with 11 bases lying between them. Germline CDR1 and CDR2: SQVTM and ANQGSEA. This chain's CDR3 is CSARTDQETQYF. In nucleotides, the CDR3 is TGCAGCGCTCGGACAGATCAAGAGACCCAGTACTTC.

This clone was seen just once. The CDR3 protein is CASRPGQGFGEQYF. For the CDR3, the DNA is TGTGCCAGCAGACCAGGACAGGGTTTCGGGGAGCAGTACTTC. The chain has TRBV27 and TRBJ2-7, with 8 bases matching TRBD1. V gave up 6 bases and J gave up 7 bases; unmatched junction bases: 11. CDR1 and CDR2 from the germline V gene are MNHEY and SMNVEV (reference sequence). The CDR3 extends over 14 amino acids.

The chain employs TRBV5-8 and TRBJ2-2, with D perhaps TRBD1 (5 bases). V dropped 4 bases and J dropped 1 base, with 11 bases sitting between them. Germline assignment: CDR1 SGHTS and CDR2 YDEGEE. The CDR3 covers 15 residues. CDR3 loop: CASSPRTGNTGELFF. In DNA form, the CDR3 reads TGTGCCAGCAGCCCTAGAACAGGGAACACCGGGGAGCTGTTTTTT.

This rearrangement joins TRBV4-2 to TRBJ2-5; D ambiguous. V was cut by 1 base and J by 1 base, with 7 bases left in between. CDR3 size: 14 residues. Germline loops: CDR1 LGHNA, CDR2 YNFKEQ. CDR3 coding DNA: TGTGCCAGCAGCCAAGGTTTTGGCCAAGAGACCCAGTACTTC. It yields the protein CASSQGFGQETQYF.

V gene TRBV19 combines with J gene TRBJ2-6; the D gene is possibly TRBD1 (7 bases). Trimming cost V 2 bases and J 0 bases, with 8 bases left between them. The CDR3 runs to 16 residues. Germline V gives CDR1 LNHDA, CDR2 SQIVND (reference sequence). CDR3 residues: CASSIQGGSGANVLTF. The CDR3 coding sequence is TGTGCCAGTAGTATACAGGGGGGCTCTGGGGCCAACGTCCTGACTTTC. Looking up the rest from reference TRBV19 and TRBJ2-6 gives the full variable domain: DGGITQSPKYLFRKEGQNVTLSCEQNLNHDAMYWYRQDPGQGLRLIYYSQIVNDFQKGDIAEGYSVSREKKESFPLTVTSAQKNPTAFYLCASSIQGGSGANVLTFGAGSRLTVL.

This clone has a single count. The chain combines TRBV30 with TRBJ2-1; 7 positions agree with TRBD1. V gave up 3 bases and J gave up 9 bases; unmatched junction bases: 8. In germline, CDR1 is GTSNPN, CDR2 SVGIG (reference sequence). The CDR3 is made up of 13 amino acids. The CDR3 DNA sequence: TGTGCCTGGAGAGAGACAGGGAATCGTGAGCAGTTCTTC. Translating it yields CAWRETGNREQFF.

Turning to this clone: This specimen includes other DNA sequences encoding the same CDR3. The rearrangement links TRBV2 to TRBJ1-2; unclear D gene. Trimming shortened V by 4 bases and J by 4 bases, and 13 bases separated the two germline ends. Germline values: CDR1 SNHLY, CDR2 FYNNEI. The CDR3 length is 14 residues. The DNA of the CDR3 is TGTGCCAGCAGTGGCAGAGGGCCCCTCTATGGCTACACCTTC. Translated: CASSGRGPLYGYTF.

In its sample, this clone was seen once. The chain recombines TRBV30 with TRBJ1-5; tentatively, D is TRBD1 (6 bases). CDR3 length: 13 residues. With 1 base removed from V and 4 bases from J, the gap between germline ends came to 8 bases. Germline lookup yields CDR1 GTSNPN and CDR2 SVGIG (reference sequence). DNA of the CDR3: TGTGCCTGGAGTGCCACAGGGAATCAGCCCCAGCATTTT. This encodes CAWSATGNQPQHF.

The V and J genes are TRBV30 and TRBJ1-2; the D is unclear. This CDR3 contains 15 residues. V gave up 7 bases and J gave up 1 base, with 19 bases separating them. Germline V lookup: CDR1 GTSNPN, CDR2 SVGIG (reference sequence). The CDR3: CALEGGPNINYGYTF. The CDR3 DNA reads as TGTGCCTTGGAGGGAGGACCCAACATTAACTATGGCTACACCTTC.

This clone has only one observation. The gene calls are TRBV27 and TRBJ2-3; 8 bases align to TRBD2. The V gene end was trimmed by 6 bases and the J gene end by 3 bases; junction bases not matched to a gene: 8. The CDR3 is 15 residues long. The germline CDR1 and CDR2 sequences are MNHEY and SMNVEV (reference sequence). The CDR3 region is CASRMPGLGTDTQYF. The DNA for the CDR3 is TGTGCCAGCAGGATGCCGGGACTAGGGACAGATACGCAGTATTTT.

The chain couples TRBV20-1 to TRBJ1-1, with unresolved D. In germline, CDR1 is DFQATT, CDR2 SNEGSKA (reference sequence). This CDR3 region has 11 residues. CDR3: CRPKFNTEAFF. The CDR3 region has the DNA TGCAGACCCAAATTTAACACTGAAGCTTTCTTT.